This T cell receptor beta chain was identified during a study of tissue T cells after allogeneic stem cell transplantation. Time point given: mouse harvest day 14 after allogeneic transplant. The graft held 10^6 splenic CD5+ T cells and 10^7 T-cell-depleted bone marrow cells. For this clone: Gene names and germline refer to mouse. The read is 1 residue too short to cover the CDR3 end, so that end is filled in from the germline J gene. Other DNA sequences in the sample encode the same CDR3.

Libraries were prepared by immunoSEQ multiplex PCR; TCRdb keeps only in-frame clonotypes and omits some of them. The sample lists approximately 5,700 clones, 45% to 50% occurring once. Germline CDR1 reads KGHPV; CDR2 reads FQNQEV (reference sequence). The CDR3 consists of 13 residues. V lost 4 bases to trimming and J lost 2 bases, with 8 bases between them. The rearrangement uses TRBV26 and TRBJ1-2; unclear D gene. Sequenced material: gut tissue. The source is a female BALB/c mouse given C57BL/6 T cells with graft-versus-host disease after an allogeneic hematopoietic cell transplant. Here the CDR3 reads CASSPHKNSDYTF. CDR3 DNA, as far as it was read: TGTGCCAGCAGTCCTCACAAGAACTCCGACTACACC.